These T cell receptor beta chains were read from a single sample in a study of T cell responses to AZD1222 COVID-19 vaccine. The repertoire was sequenced with immunoSEQ multiplex PCR; TCRdb's copy has only in-frame clones and lacks some. The sample lists approximately 98,000 clones, roughly nine tenths occurring once. Sequencing used peripheral blood, obtained on day 0 of MenACWY control vaccination. These receptors were collected from an adult in good health. The CDR3 runs from the conserved cysteine through the conserved F or W. The D gene is left open where the match is weak. Only some rows state a clone size, as once, few, many or a class for expanded clones.

-	TRBV11-2	15	TRBJ2-3	TRBD2	TGTGCCAGCAGCCCCGGGCGGGGGGCCAGAGATACGCAGTATTTT	CASSPGRGARDTQYF
-	TRBV5-1	14	TRBJ1-4	TRBD1	TGCGCCAGCAGCCAAGGACAGGAAAATGAAAAACTGTTTTTT	CASSQGQENEKLFF
-	TRBV9	14	TRBJ1-2	TRBD1	TGTGCCAGCAGGAGGGGACAGGGCGACTATGGCTACACCTTC	CASRRGQGDYGYTF
-	TRBV7-9	13	TRBJ1-2	-	TGTGCCAGCAGCTTAGGACAGCTCTATGGCTACACCTTC	CASSLGQLYGYTF
-	TRBV28	16	TRBJ1-2	TRBD1	TGTGCCAGCAGTTTGGCAGGGGGCCCGTCCGGGGGTGGCTACACCTTC	CASSLAGGPSGGGYTF
-	TRBV7-3	15	TRBJ1-2	-	TGTGCCAGCAGCTTAGACCCCAGCGGGGTTTATGGCTACACCTTC	CASSLDPSGVYGYTF
-	TRBV7-3	15	TRBJ2-1	TRBD2	TGTGCCAGCAGCTTAGGCGGGGGGACCTACAATGAGCAGTTCTTC	CASSLGGGTYNEQFF
-	TRBV25-1	14	TRBJ2-3	-	TGTGCCAGCAGTGAAACTCGATGGTCAGATACGCAGTATTTT	CASSETRWSDTQYF
few	TRBV5-1	15	TRBJ1-1	TRBD1	TGCGCCAGCAGCTGGTCAGGGGGCGAGAACACTGAAGCTTTCTTT	CASSWSGGENTEAFF
-	TRBV5-1	13	TRBJ2-5	-	TGCGCCAGCAGCTTGAACAGGGAAGAGACCCAGTACTTC	CASSLNREETQYF
-	TRBV28	14	TRBJ1-2	-	TGTGCCAGCGGAGGTCCTAACCCTCCCTATGGCTACACCTTC	CASGGPNPPYGYTF
-	TRBV19	14	TRBJ2-4	TRBD1	TGTGCCAGTCTCCCACAGGGGGCCAAAAACATTCAGTACTTC	CASLPQGAKNIQYF
-	TRBV5-1	14	TRBJ1-2	TRBD1	TGCGCCAGCAGCGACGAGGGGGCCTACTATGGCTACACCTTC	CASSDEGAYYGYTF
-	TRBV27	15	TRBJ2-3	-	TGTGCCAGCATGCTGTCTGGACCCCTCACAGATACGCAGTATTTT	CASMLSGPLTDTQYF
-	TRBV10-3	15	TRBJ1-6	-	TGTGCCATCAGTGAGTACCCAGGGACGAATTCACCCCTCCACTTT	CAISEYPGTNSPLHF
few	TRBV7-9	17	TRBJ1-4	-	TGTGCCAGCAGCTTAGCGAGTTCAGGGGATAGGAATGAAAAACTGTTTTTT	CASSLASSGDRNEKLFF
-	TRBV27	14	TRBJ1-4	-	TGTGCCAGCAGTCCACAAGGAGGGGTCGAAAAACTGTTTTTT	CASSPQGGVEKLFF
few	TRBV5-4	15	TRBJ1-2	-	TGTGCCAGCAGCCCCACCCCAGGGTTGGGTGCTGGCTACACCTTC	CASSPTPGLGAGYTF
-	TRBV14	17	TRBJ2-7	TRBD1	TGTGCCAGCAGCCAAGATGCGGCGACAGGGGCTCCCTACGAGCAGTACTTC	CASSQDAATGAPYEQYF
-	TRBV12-5	12	TRBJ1-4	-	TGTGCTAGTGGTCCGGGGCAGCAGGAACTGTTTTTT	CASGPGQQELFF
once	TRBV5-1	15	TRBJ1-3	-	TGCGCCAGCACTCCCGACAGCAGCTCTGGAAACACCATATATTTT	CASTPDSSSGNTIYF
once	TRBV6-5	13	TRBJ1-2	TRBD1	TGTGCCAGCAGTCAGACAGGGGGTTATGGCTACACCTTC	CASSQTGGYGYTF
once	TRBV7-8	15	TRBJ1-2	TRBD1	TGTGCCAGCAGTCGCCGAGGGGGCCCACTGGATGGCTACACCTTC	CASSRRGGPLDGYTF
-	TRBV10-3	15	TRBJ2-2	-	TGTGCCATCAGTGAATTGGGGGTCGGCACCGGGGAGCTGTTTTTT	CAISELGVGTGELFF
once	TRBV4-3	16	TRBJ1-6	-	TGCGCCAGCAGCCAAGATCGCCCAACCGGGACGGCATCTCTCCACTTT	CASSQDRPTGTASLHF
-	TRBV19	16	TRBJ1-5	TRBD1	TGTGCCACTTTTAGTCCGGGACAGGGGGTTAATCAGCCCCAGCATTTT	CATFSPGQGVNQPQHF
-	TRBV7-8	14	TRBJ1-2	TRBD1	TGTGCCAGCAGCTTAGGGACAGGGACCTATGGCTACACCTTC	CASSLGTGTYGYTF
-	TRBV7-9	12	TRBJ2-7	-	TGTGCCAGCAGCATTGATTCTAGCGAGCAGTACTTC	CASSIDSSEQYF
-	TRBV5-1	15	TRBJ1-1	TRBD1	TGCGCCAGCAGCCCGACCGGGACAGTGAACACTGAAGCTTTCTTT	CASSPTGTVNTEAFF
-	TRBV3-1/TRBV3-2	15	TRBJ1-3	-	TGTGCCAGCACCGAAAGTCCGCAGGGTGGGAACACCATATATTTT	CASTESPQGGNTIYF
-	TRBV9	14	TRBJ1-4	-	TGTGCCAGCAGCGTGGACGGCGCTAATGAAAAACTGTTTTTT	CASSVDGANEKLFF
-	TRBV21-1	15	TRBJ1-5	-	TGTGCCAGCAGCCAGGTTCGTTCTTGGTATCAGCCCCAGCATTTT	CASSQVRSWYQPQHF
-	TRBV12-5	11	TRBJ2-1	-	TGTGCTAGTGGTTCGGACCGAGGGCAGTTCTTC	CASGSDRGQFF
-	TRBV19	15	TRBJ2-1	-	TGTGCCAGTAGTATAGACGAGAGCTCCTACAATGAGCAGTTCTTC	CASSIDESSYNEQFF
-	TRBV10-3	13	TRBJ1-3	-	TGTGCCTCACAGGGTGACTCTGGAAACACCATATATTTT	CASQGDSGNTIYF
-	TRBV6-2/TRBV6-3	14	TRBJ1-2	-	TGTGCCAGCAGTGACTTCAGGGAAACGGATGGCTACACCTTC	CASSDFRETDGYTF
-	TRBV6-1	15	TRBJ2-1	-	TGTGCCAGCAGTGATAGGGTAGTAGGGTACAATGAGCAGTTCTTC	CASSDRVVGYNEQFF
-	TRBV7-9	14	TRBJ1-2	-	TGTGCCAGCAGCCCCATCTCCCTCGGCTATGGCTACACCTTC	CASSPISLGYGYTF
-	TRBV28	15	TRBJ1-4	-	TGTGCCAGCAGTGTCAGGACAGCTAGTAATGAAAAACTGTTTTTT	CASSVRTASNEKLFF
-	TRBV4-1	15	TRBJ1-1	-	TGCGCCAGCAGCCAACTCGGACAAGGGGGAGGGAAAGCTTTCTTT	CASSQLGQGGGKAFF
-	TRBV6-5	14	TRBJ1-4	-	TGTGCCAGCAGTTACTCGACGACAGTTGAAAAACTGTTTTTT	CASSYSTTVEKLFF
-	TRBV10-3	15	TRBJ1-5	-	TGTGCCATCAGTCCCGGGACCTTTGGCAATCAGCCCCAGCATTTT	CAISPGTFGNQPQHF
-	TRBV2	14	TRBJ2-7	-	TGTGCCAGCAGTGAATTTCTGGGGTCCTACGAGCAGTACTTC	CASSEFLGSYEQYF
-	TRBV6-2/TRBV6-3	12	TRBJ2-7	-	TGTGCCAGCAGTTCCGGGAAAGGAGAGCAGTACTTC	CASSSGKGEQYF
-	TRBV6-5	13	TRBJ1-2	-	TGTGCCAGCAGTACACGGACAGTAAGTGGCTACACCTTC	CASSTRTVSGYTF
-	TRBV11-2	14	TRBJ2-1	TRBD2	TGTGCCAGCAGCTCACCGGGGGGTTACAATGAGCAGTTCTTC	CASSSPGGYNEQFF
few	TRBV10-3	16	TRBJ2-6	-	TGTGCCATCAGTGAGTCGGGCAGGCCTGGGGCCAACGTCCTGACTTTC	CAISESGRPGANVLTF
-	TRBV15	18	TRBJ1-5	-	TGTGCCACCAGCAGAGATGCGCGACAGTGGGGCGGCAATCAGCCCCAGCATTTT	CATSRDARQWGGNQPQHF
few	TRBV27	13	TRBJ1-2	-	TGTGCCAGCAGTATAACCTCTTACCATGGCTACACCTTC	CASSITSYHGYTF
-	TRBV4-2	13	TRBJ2-7	-	TGTGCCAGCAGCCAAGATGGGGGCGTCGAGCAGTACTTC	CASSQDGGVEQYF
once	TRBV28	16	TRBJ2-3	TRBD1	TGTGCCAGCAGTCCCCGACAGGGACGTAGCACAGATACGCAGTATTTT	CASSPRQGRSTDTQYF
-	TRBV11-2	17	TRBJ1-3	-	TGTGCCAGCAGCTCTATGGGGGGTTACCAATCTGGAAACACCATATATTTT	CASSSMGGYQSGNTIYF
-	TRBV6-4	14	TRBJ1-1	-	TGTGCCAGCAGACCCCTTGGGGGGGCCACTGAAGCTTTCTTT	CASRPLGGATEAFF
once	TRBV7-8	15	TRBJ1-4	TRBD1	TGTGCCAGCAGCTCCTCGACAGGGGTTAATGAAAAACTGTTTTTT	CASSSSTGVNEKLFF
-	TRBV20-1	11	TRBJ2-1	TRBD2	TGCAGTGCTTTGCGGGGGGGCATGCAGTTCTTC	CSALRGGMQFF
-	TRBV11-3	14	TRBJ2-3	-	TGTGCCAGCAGTGGGCAGAGTAGCACAGATACGCAGTATTTT	CASSGQSSTDTQYF
-	TRBV6-5	14	TRBJ1-1	-	TGTGCCAGCAGTCGGGCGGGGGACGCCTTCAGGGCTTTCTTT	CASSRAGDAFRAFF
-	TRBV6-6	14	TRBJ1-2	-	TGTGCCAGTGAGTTAGGGGGATCTAACTATGGCTACACCTTC	CASELGGSNYGYTF
-	TRBV9	13	TRBJ2-5	-	TGTGCCAGCAGCAGAGACAGGACAGAGACCCAGTACTTC	CASSRDRTETQYF
-	TRBV19	16	TRBJ2-7	TRBD2	TGTGCCAGTAGTATAGGGGGACTAGCGGACTCCTACGAGCAGTACTTC	CASSIGGLADSYEQYF